A selection of T cell receptor beta chains follows, all from one sample in a study of blood T cell repertoires in COVID-19. Assay: immunoSEQ multiplex PCR; the TCRdb copy retains only in-frame clones and omits some. Here the sample spans fewer than 300,000 clones, approximately 84% being singletons. Sample: peripheral blood. These receptors came from a middle-aged man with COVID-19, enrolled during active disease. Each CDR3 is given with its conserved first and last residue. Each record gives: D gene, J gene, V gene, clone size, CDR3 protein, CDR3 DNA. A D gene is named only where the DNA matches it firmly. Some rows have no size entry. The others give once, few or many, or a class for an expanded clone.

- TRBJ1-6 TRBV2 - CASSGSAYNSPLHF TGTGCCAGCAGTGGGAGTGCCTATAATTCACCCCTCCACTTT
TRBD1 TRBJ1-3 TRBV29-1 - CSVRDSLSGNTIYF TGCAGCGTTCGGGACAGCCTCTCTGGAAACACCATATATTTT
TRBD1 TRBJ2-3 TRBV7-3 - CASSLGDREADTQYF TGTGCCAGCAGCTTAGGGGACAGGGAAGCAGATACGCAGTATTTT
- TRBJ2-5 TRBV20-1 few CSAAGEETQYF TGCAGTGCTGCCGGAGAGGAGACCCAGTACTTC
- TRBJ2-5 TRBV7-6 once CASSLSTGRRETQYF TGTGCCAGCAGCTTATCGACAGGGAGGAGAGAGACCCAGTACTTC
TRBD1 TRBJ1-2 TRBV20-1 - CSASPQGNYGYTF TGCAGTGCTAGTCCACAGGGGAACTATGGCTACACCTTC
TRBD1 TRBJ2-7 TRBV19 - CASRPGQGAYEQYF TGTGCCAGTAGACCGGGACAGGGGGCCTACGAGCAGTACTTC
TRBD2 TRBJ2-1 TRBV5-1 - CASKRGLAGSNEQFF TGCGCCAGCAAAAGGGGACTAGCGGGGTCGAATGAGCAGTTCTTC
- TRBJ1-5 TRBV12-3/TRBV12-4 - CASNRNNQPQHF TGTGCCAGCAACAGAAACAATCAGCCCCAGCATTTT
- TRBJ2-7 TRBV28 few CASTTGTAYEQYF TGTGCCAGCACCACAGGGACGGCCTACGAGCAGTACTTC
- TRBJ2-3 TRBV7-9 - CASSSPPSRDTQYF TGTGCCAGCAGCTCCCCACCGTCACGGGATACGCAGTATTTT
- TRBJ2-7 TRBV5-1 - CASSSRTGDYEQCF TGCGCCAGCAGCTCTCGGACGGGAGATTACGAGCAGTGCTTC
- TRBJ1-2 TRBV25-1 few CASSVKESGYGYTF TGTGCCAGCAGTGTCAAGGAGAGTGGCTATGGCTACACCTTC